This T cell receptor (beta chain) came from a study of radiotherapy plus CTLA-4 blockade in lung cancer. Study background: Among all patients, about 19% showed objective responses, while 30% to 35% had disease control.

The CDR3 is 14 residues long. CDR1 and CDR2 from the germline V gene are MNHEY and SMNVEV (reference sequence). V trimming: 9 bases; J trimming: 2 bases; junction bases outside the gene matches: 7. Details on this clone: Its target is not known.

Study observations and caveats: In blood, early T cell clone dynamics reportedly predicted response best, together with interferon-beta. Clones derived from tumor TCRs expanded in blood after radiotherapy plus ipilimumab.

Method: immunoSEQ multiplex PCR; TCRdb's copy keeps in-frame clones and lacks some. The table has 75,000 to 100,000 clones, about 86% seen once. The chain combines TRBV27 with TRBJ2-1; 7 bases match TRBD2. The sequencing here drew on peripheral blood, taken from a patient treated with radiotherapy plus ipilimumab. The source is a human donor with non-small cell lung cancer that progressed on radiotherapy plus ipilimumab. The CDR3 spells CASSSGSPYNEQFF. CDR3 bases: TGTGCCAGTTCTAGCGGTTCCCCCTACAATGAGCAGTTCTTC.